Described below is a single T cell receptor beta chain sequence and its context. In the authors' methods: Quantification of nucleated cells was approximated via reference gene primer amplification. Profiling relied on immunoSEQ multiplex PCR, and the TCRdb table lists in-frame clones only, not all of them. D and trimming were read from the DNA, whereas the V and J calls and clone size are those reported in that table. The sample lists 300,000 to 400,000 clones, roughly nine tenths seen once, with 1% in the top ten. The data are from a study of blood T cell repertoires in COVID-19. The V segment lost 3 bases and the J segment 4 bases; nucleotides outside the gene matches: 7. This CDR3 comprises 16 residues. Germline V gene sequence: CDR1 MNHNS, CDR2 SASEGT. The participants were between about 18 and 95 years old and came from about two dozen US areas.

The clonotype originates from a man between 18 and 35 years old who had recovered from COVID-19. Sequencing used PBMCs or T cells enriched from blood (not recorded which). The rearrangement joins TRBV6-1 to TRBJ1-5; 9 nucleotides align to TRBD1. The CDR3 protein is CASSEPTGGYNQPQHF. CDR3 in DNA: TGTGCCAGCAGTGAGCCGACAGGGGGTTATAATCAGCCCCAGCATTTT.